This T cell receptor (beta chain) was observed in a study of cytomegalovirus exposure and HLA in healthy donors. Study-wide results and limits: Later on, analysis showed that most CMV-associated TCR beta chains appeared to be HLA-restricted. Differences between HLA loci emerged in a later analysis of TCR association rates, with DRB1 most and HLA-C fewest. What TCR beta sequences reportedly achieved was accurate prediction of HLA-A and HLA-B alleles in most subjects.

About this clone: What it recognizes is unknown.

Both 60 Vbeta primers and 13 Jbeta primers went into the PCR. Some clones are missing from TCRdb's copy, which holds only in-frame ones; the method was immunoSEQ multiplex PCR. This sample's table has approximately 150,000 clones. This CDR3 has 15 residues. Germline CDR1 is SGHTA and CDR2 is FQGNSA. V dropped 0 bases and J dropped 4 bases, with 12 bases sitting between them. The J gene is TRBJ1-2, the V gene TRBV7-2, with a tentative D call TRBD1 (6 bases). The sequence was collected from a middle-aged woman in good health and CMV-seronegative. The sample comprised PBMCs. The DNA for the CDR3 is TGTGCCAGCAGCTTAGCCCCGGACAGTCTCTATGGCTACACCTTC. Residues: CASSLAPDSLYGYTF.